This T cell receptor (beta chain) was obtained from a study of cytomegalovirus exposure and HLA in healthy donors. Study conclusions and caveats: Common viral pathogens (according to a later analysis) appeared linked to several of the most significant clusters. CMV antigen specificity was confirmed in vitro for three CMV-associated chains.

This clone showed up just once. Its antigen is undetermined. Trimming removed 4 bases at V and 4 bases at J, with 17 bases between. This CDR3 is 15 amino acids long. From germline, CDR1 is SGHNT and CDR2 YYREEE (reference sequence). Both 60 Vbeta primers and 13 Jbeta primers went into the PCR. In the study's own analysis: Later work found 65 million to 90 million unique TCR beta chains, with some 11 million shared. Clones were sequenced by immunoSEQ multiplex PCR, and TCRdb holds only the in-frame ones, with some missing. Clone size and V and J calls were adopted from that table, with D and trimming inferred from the DNA. The profile shows approximately 65,000 clones, 60% to 70% of them singletons.

The receptor was derived from a man in his forties in good health and CMV-seropositive. The chain employs TRBV5-4 and TRBJ1-1; D might be TRBD1 (6 bases). Sequencing was performed on PBMCs. The CDR3 DNA reads TGTGCCAGCAGCCTCTACAGGGAAGGCCGCACTGAAGCTTTCTTT. Amino acids: CASSLYREGRTEAFF.